The 28 T cell receptor beta chains below were found in one sample sequenced in a study of cytomegalovirus exposure and HLA in healthy donors. Researchers ran the PCR with 60 Vbeta and 13 Jbeta primers. Here immunoSEQ multiplex PCR was the method, and the copy in TCRdb shows in-frame clones only, minus some. The table shows about 160,000 clones, with 79% occurring only once. The sample taken for sequencing was PBMCs. These receptors came from a middle-aged man in good health and CMV-seronegative.

V gene TRBV7-9 combines with J gene TRBJ2-3; perhaps TRBD2 as D (5 bases). This CDR3 is 17 amino acids long. V was shortened by 4 bases and J by 2 bases, with 19 bases between the two germline ends. CDR1 and CDR2 (germline): SEHNR, FQNEAQ (reference sequence). CDR3 region: CASSSVGLPGVTDTQYF. The CDR3 DNA reads as TGTGCCAGCAGCTCAGTTGGGTTACCCGGGGTCACAGATACGCAGTATTTT. The full variable domain, in which reference TRBV7-9 and TRBJ2-3 provide the parts outside the CDR3, is DTGVSQNPRHKITKRGQNVTFRCDPISEHNRLYWYRQTLGQGPEFLTYFQNEAQLEKSRLLSDRFSAERPKGSFSTLEIQRTEQGDSAMYLCASSSVGLPGVTDTQYFGPGTRLTVL.

The rearrangement uses TRBV2 and TRBJ2-7, with a possible D match to TRBD1 (6 bases). CDR1 is SNHLY and CDR2 is FYNNEI in the germline V gene. V gave up 8 bases and J gave up 6 bases, with 20 bases separating them. This CDR3 is built from 14 residues. The DNA of the CDR3 is TGTGCCAGCGGTCGAGATAACAGGGACCGCGAGCAGTACTTC. It yields the protein CASGRDNRDREQYF.

The J gene is TRBJ2-3, the V gene TRBV10-3, with D maybe TRBD2 (6 bases). Looked up from germline, CDR1 is ENHRY and CDR2 is SYGVKD. The V gene lost 4 bases and the J gene lost 3 bases, with 17 bases spanning the gap. CDR3 length: 16 residues. The CDR3 here is CAISGGGGQKTDTQYF. CDR3 coding DNA: TGTGCCATCAGTGGGGGAGGCGGGCAGAAGACAGATACGCAGTATTTT.

The rearrangement links TRBV10-3 to TRBJ2-5; TRBD2 matches 8 bases. The CDR3 is 15 amino acids. The germline V gene encodes CDR1 ENHRY and CDR2 SYGVKD. V gave up 8 bases and J gave up 5 bases; unmatched junction bases: 13. CDR3 sequence (DNA): TGTGCCATCGCTCGAATCAGCGGGAGTCGCGAGACCCAGTACTTC. Translating gives CAIARISGSRETQYF.

V and J are TRBV7-9 and TRBJ1-4; D is perhaps TRBD1 (6 bases). V lost 5 bases, J lost 7 bases, and 17 bases lay in between. The CDR3 sequence is 15 residues long. Germline V gene data show CDR1 as SEHNR and CDR2 as FQNEAQ (reference sequence). The CDR3 nucleotides read TGTGCCAGCAGCCGGGACATCCAAGGTGGTGAAAAACTGTTTTTT. The encoded protein is CASSRDIQGGEKLFF.

V and J are TRBV18 and TRBJ1-1; D may be TRBD1 (6 bases). CDR1 is KGHSH and CDR2 is LQKENI in the germline V gene. The CDR3 is 15 residues long. Trimming stripped 3 bases from V and 3 bases from J, with 14 bases between. The CDR3 is CASSPNRGAYTEAFF. The CDR3 bases are TGTGCCAGCTCACCTAATCGGGGGGCTTACACTGAAGCTTTCTTT.

Here the CDR3 reads CASSGGLAGLTDTQYF. DNA for the CDR3: TGTGCCAGCAGTGGGGGACTAGCGGGACTCACAGATACGCAGTATTTT. The V call is TRBV28, the J call TRBJ2-3; 13 bases agree with TRBD2. Unmatched junction bases numbered 4, after V lost 5 bases and J lost 2 bases. This CDR3 is built from 16 residues. The V gene's germline CDR1 is MDHEN and CDR2 SYDVKM.

In this sample, this clone turned up a few times. The rearrangement links TRBV6-1 to TRBJ2-7; no clear D gene. V lost 1 base to trimming and J lost 12 bases, with 13 bases between them. The CDR3 has 12 residues. Germline CDR1 MNHNS, CDR2 SASEGT. CDR3: CASSEGSPFAYF. The CDR3 DNA reads as TGTGCCAGCAGTGAAGGTAGCCCGTTCGCGTACTTC.

This chain's CDR3 is CASSSPHGGSYNEQFF. CDR3 nucleotide sequence: TGTGCCAGCAGCTCTCCCCACGGGGGATCCTACAATGAGCAGTTCTTC. The V call is TRBV27, the J call TRBJ2-1; possibly TRBD2 for D (6 bases). The V end was cut by 6 bases, the J end by 1 base, with 16 bases between. Germline loops: CDR1 MNHEY, CDR2 SMNVEV (reference sequence). CDR3 size: 16 residues.

CDR3 nucleotides: TGTGCCAGCAGCCCAGCAACCCACTACTTTGCGGGCCACACAGATACGCAGTATTTT. Protein product: CASSPATHYFAGHTDTQYF. The chain uses TRBV7-9 and TRBJ2-3, with a possible D match to TRBD2 (5 bases). Germline V gene sequence: CDR1 SEHNR, CDR2 FQNEAQ (reference sequence). The CDR3 is 19 amino acids. The V end was cut by 5 bases, the J end by 2 bases, with 26 bases between. Full variable domain (outside the CDR3, taken from reference TRBV7-9 and TRBJ2-3): DTGVSQNPRHKITKRGQNVTFRCDPISEHNRLYWYRQTLGQGPEFLTYFQNEAQLEKSRLLSDRFSAERPKGSFSTLEIQRTEQGDSAMYLCASSPATHYFAGHTDTQYFGPGTRLTVL.

This chain connects TRBV28 to TRBJ2-7, with a weak D call TRBD2 (7 bases). Between the trimmed V and J ends, which lost 3 bases and 2 bases, there was a span of 11 bases. Germline V gene sequence: CDR1 MDHEN, CDR2 SYDVKM. The CDR3 totals 14 residues. The DNA for the CDR3 is TGTGCCAGCAGTTTGGGGGGGGCGGCCTACGAGCAGTACTTC. Its translation: CASSLGGAAYEQYF.

The V gene is TRBV2, the J gene TRBJ1-5; TRBD1 is a possible D gene (5 bases). Germline values: CDR1 SNHLY, CDR2 FYNNEI. V was shortened by 2 bases and J by 15 bases, with 14 bases between the two germline ends. The CDR3 totals 12 residues. In DNA, the CDR3 is TGTGCCAGCAGTGAAAGTGGCCAGGGCTCGCATTTT. Translating gives CASSESGQGSHF.

V usage is TRBV28 and J usage is TRBJ1-2, with D possibly matching TRBD1 (6 bases). Germline V gives CDR1 MDHEN, CDR2 SYDVKM. V lost 5 bases and J lost 9, with 19 bases in between. The CDR3 is 14 residues long. In nucleotides, the CDR3 is TGTGCCAGCAGTGTCCTAGCGGGGGCTGGTTGCTACACCTTC. It yields the protein CASSVLAGAGCYTF.

About this clone itself: The junction differs from germline at one of its ends, possibly a read error. This rearrangement joins TRBV7-9 to TRBJ2-5, with D perhaps matching TRBD2 (7 bases). The germline gives CDR1 SEHNR, CDR2 FQNEAQ (reference sequence). The CDR3 runs 15 residues. The CDR3 region is CSSRPRGGREETQYF. The CDR3, as DNA: TGTTCCAGCAGACCAAGGGGGGGTCGGGAAGAGACCCAGTACTTC.

In this sample, this clone turned up a few times. The V and J genes are TRBV10-3 and TRBJ2-5; 9 bases are shared with TRBD1. CDR3 size: 15 residues. Germline V lookup: CDR1 ENHRY, CDR2 SYGVKD. With V trimmed by 5 bases and J by 5 bases, 9 bases remained unmatched. This CDR3 reads CAISRGQGGRETQYF. The CDR3 bases are TGTGCCATCAGTCGGGGACAGGGAGGGAGGGAGACCCAGTACTTC.

This chain uses TRBV7-6 with TRBJ2-7, with 7 bases aligning to TRBD1. J was trimmed by 3 bases and V by 5 bases; bases with no gene match: 7. The germline V gene has CDR1 SGHVS and CDR2 FNYEAQ. The CDR3 consists of 14 residues. The CDR3 region is CASSPTGVLYEQYF. The CDR3 DNA reads as TGTGCCAGCAGCCCAACAGGGGTACTCTACGAGCAGTACTTC.

The rearrangement links TRBV7-2 to TRBJ1-1; 10 bases align to TRBD1. Germline CDR1 and CDR2: SGHTA and FQGNSA. V dropped 7 bases and J dropped 4; count of bases not matched to a gene: 9. This CDR3 has 15 amino acids. CDR3 nucleotides: TGTGCCAGCAACCCCTCCGGGACAGGGGTCACTGAAGCTTTCTTT. This translates into CASNPSGTGVTEAFF.

The chain has TRBV5-4 and TRBJ2-7, with D maybe TRBD2 (7 bases). The V end lost 4 bases, the J end lost 2 bases, and 16 bases lay between the germline ends. This CDR3 contains 15 residues. CDR1 is SGHNT and CDR2 is YYREEE in the germline V gene (reference sequence). The DNA for the CDR3 is TGTGCCAGCAGCCCGGGGGGCCTAAAGACCTACGAGCAGTACTTC. This gives the protein CASSPGGLKTYEQYF.

The chain uses TRBV9 and TRBJ2-3; weak D call: TRBD2 (6 bases). V lost 4 bases to trimming and J lost 4 bases, with 13 bases between them. The CDR3 runs 14 residues. Germline CDR1 is SGDLS and CDR2 is YYNGEE. This CDR3 reads CASSMPGGADTQYF. The CDR3, as DNA: TGTGCCAGCAGCATGCCTGGAGGGGCAGATACGCAGTATTTT.

CDR3 nucleotide sequence: TGTGCCAGCAGCTTAAGTGGGACTGCCACCGGGGAGCTGTTTTTT. Protein sequence: CASSLSGTATGELFF. This chain links TRBV7-8 with TRBJ2-2; the D gene is possibly TRBD2 (6 bases). Per the germline V gene, CDR1 is SGHVS and CDR2 is FQNEAQ. V gave up 2 bases and J gave up 4 bases, with 11 bases separating them. This CDR3 is built from 15 residues. The full variable domain, its missing parts supplied by reference TRBV7-8 and TRBJ2-2, is GAGVSQSPRYKVAKRGQDVALRCDPISGHVSLFWYQQALGQGPEFLTYFQNEAQLDKSGLPSDRFFAERPEGSVSTLKIQRTQQEDSAVYLCASSLSGTATGELFFGEGSRLTVL.

The J gene is TRBJ2-1, the V gene TRBV9; tentative D call: TRBD2 (6 bases). CDR1 and CDR2 from the germline V gene are SGDLS and YYNGEE. The CDR3 consists of 17 residues. The V end was cut by 0 bases, the J end by 0 bases, with 13 bases between. The chain's CDR3 is CASSVVGRGSSYNEQFF. The CDR3 DNA is TGTGCCAGCAGCGTAGTCGGGCGGGGCAGCTCCTACAATGAGCAGTTCTTC.

The rearrangement joins TRBV11-2 to TRBJ1-1; 8 bases are a match to TRBD1. This CDR3 is 14 amino acids long. The germline V gene has CDR1 SGHAT and CDR2 FQNNGV. Unmatched junction bases numbered 13, after V lost 5 bases and J lost 11 bases. As DNA, the CDR3 is TGTGCCAGCAGCCTTGAGACAGGGGTGGGTAGGGCTTTCTTT. Amino acids: CASSLETGVGRAFF.

The chain has TRBV27 and TRBJ1-1; D gene ambiguous. The CDR3 loop spans 14 amino acids. V lost 5 bases and J 0 bases, leaving 10 bases between the germline ends. The germline V gene encodes CDR1 MNHEY and CDR2 SMNVEV (reference sequence). The CDR3 region is CASSPGGLNTEAFF. The CDR3 DNA reads TGTGCCAGCAGTCCCGGAGGGTTGAACACTGAAGCTTTCTTT.

This clone turned up a few times. The J gene is TRBJ2-1, the V gene TRBV28; 8 bases agree with TRBD2. The germline gives CDR1 MDHEN, CDR2 SYDVKM. The CDR3 totals 16 residues. Losses at the gene ends were 4 bases for V and 4 bases for J; bases not matched to a gene: 9. In DNA, the CDR3 is TGTGCCAGCAGTTCCACTAGCGGAGCCCGGTACAATGAGCAGTTCTTC. Encoded protein: CASSSTSGARYNEQFF. Supplemented by reference TRBV28 and TRBJ2-1, the full variable domain reads DVKVTQSSRYLVKRTGEKVFLECVQDMDHENMFWYRQDPGLGLRLIYFSYDVKMKEKGDIPEGYSVSREKKERFSLILESASTNQTSMYLCASSSTSGARYNEQFFGPGTRLTVL.

This sequence joins TRBV7-2 and TRBJ2-1; 8 nucleotides align to TRBD2. The length of the CDR3 is 16 residues. Germline loops: CDR1 SGHTA, CDR2 FQGNSA. V was pared by 4 bases and J by 5 bases, with 10 bases of the junction left unmatched. The CDR3 sequence is CASSSPTGRAHNEQFF. The CDR3 DNA reads as TGTGCCAGCAGCTCCCCCACCGGGAGGGCCCACAATGAGCAGTTCTTC.

The rearrangement uses TRBV7-2 and TRBJ1-6; D uncertain. The CDR3 extends over 14 amino acids. Trimming pared 5 bases from V and 13 bases from J, leaving 18 bases between. Germline CDR1 and CDR2: SGHTA and FQGNSA. Here the CDR3 DNA reads TGTGCCAGCAGCCCTTGGACCGCCGAGCGGCCCCTCCACTTT. Its protein is CASSPWTAERPLHF.

Comment on this clone: One end of the junction is discordant with germline, which a read error may explain. This chain joins TRBV7-9 and TRBJ1-5; 7 bases agree with TRBD1. This CDR3 is built from 15 residues. CDR1 and CDR2 (germline): SEHNR, FQNEAQ (reference sequence). The CDR3 sequence is CSSSPGGGRNQPQHF. CDR3 nucleotide sequence: TGTTCCAGCAGCCCCGGAGGGGGCAGGAATCAGCCCCAGCATTTT.

In this sample, this clone turned up once. CDR3 region: CASSQETMSSYNSPLHF. CDR3 bases: TGCGCCAGCAGCCAAGAAACGATGAGCTCCTATAATTCACCCCTCCACTTT. The chain recombines TRBV4-1 with TRBJ1-6; D not resolved. Germline V gives CDR1 MGHRA, CDR2 YSYEKL. The V end was cut by 0 bases, the J end by 0 bases, with 9 bases between. CDR3 length equals 17 residues.